In its sample, the clone carrying this TCR beta chain was seen once. Its antigen is currently unknown. Per the original methods: Junction-only immunoSEQ data arrived without quality scores, meaning filtering differed. Only in-frame clones appear in the TCRdb table, and some are missing; sequencing was by immunoSEQ multiplex PCR. V and J calls and clone size are copied from that table; D and trimming were computed from the DNA. This sample carries 500,000 to 550,000 clones, approximately 94% of them seen once, and the ten largest clones take about 0.068%. Per germline, CDR1 SNHLY and CDR2 FYNNEI. With 6 bases removed from V and 1 base from J, the gap between germline ends came to 9 bases. This CDR3 is 13 amino acids long. These data originate in a study of shared clonotypes between healthy human individuals. Donors had no recently reported acute infections or vaccinations and were HIV-negative. A CD45RA+ naive subset and a CD45RA-negative memory subset were split from CD4+ cells.

Findings of the study overall: Non-shared clonotypes showed lower generation probabilities than clonotypes common to all four donors.

The V and J genes are TRBV2 and TRBJ1-1, with a tentative D call TRBD1 (5 bases). The source of this sequence is a woman aged 25 to 39 in good health. Sequenced material: naive CD4+ T cells sorted from blood. As to subset: CD45RA+ positively selected. In DNA form, the CDR3 reads TGTGCCAGCAGGAACAGGCCGAACACTGAAGCTTTCTTT. Translation: CASRNRPNTEAFF.